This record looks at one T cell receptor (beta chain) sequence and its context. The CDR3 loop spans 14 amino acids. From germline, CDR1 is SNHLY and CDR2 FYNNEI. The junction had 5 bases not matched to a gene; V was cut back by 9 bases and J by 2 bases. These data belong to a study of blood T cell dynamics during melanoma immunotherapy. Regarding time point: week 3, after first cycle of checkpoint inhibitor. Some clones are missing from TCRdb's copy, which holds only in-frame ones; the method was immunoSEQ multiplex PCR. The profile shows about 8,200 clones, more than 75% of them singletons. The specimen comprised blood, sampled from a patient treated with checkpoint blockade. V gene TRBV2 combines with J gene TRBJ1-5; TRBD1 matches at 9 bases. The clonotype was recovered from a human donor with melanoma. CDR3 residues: CASRRDRGNQPQHF. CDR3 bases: TGTGCCAGTCGCCGGGACAGGGGCAATCAGCCCCAGCATTTT. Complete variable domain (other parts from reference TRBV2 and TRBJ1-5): EPEVTQTPSHQVTQMGQEVILRCVPISNHLYFYWYRQILGQKVEFLVSFYNNEISEKSEIFDDQFSVERPDGSNFTLKIRSTKLEDSAMYFCASRRDRGNQPQHFGDGTRLSIL.